These T cell receptor beta chains were read from a single sample in a study of T cells expressing NK-cell markers. One entry per CDR3 protein, without DNA, is what TCRdb gives after re-calling the 5' RACE reads. Recorded here are roughly 180,000 distinct CDR3 sequences; the top ten clones represent 20% to 25%. Sequencing was performed on blood T cells: a sorted CD56 or NKG2C T cell subset, CD4+ or CD8+ T cells, or bulk PBMC T cells (not recorded which). The receptor set was obtained from a man aged 18 to 70 in good health. The CDR3 runs from the conserved cysteine through the conserved F or W.

>TRBV19|TRBJ1-1
CASLQRQPNTEAFF
>TRBV29-1|TRBJ2-1
CSGESVVAYNEQFF
>TRBV6-1|TRBJ2-7
CASSENAEPPYEQYF
>TRBV9|TRBJ2-7
CASSVDVAGLSYEQYF
>TRBV9|TRBJ2-5
CASSDPRDLQETQYF
>TRBV19|TRBJ2-1
CASSMGSGGVSSYNEQFF
>TRBV20-1|TRBJ2-5
CSARDPDGLAGERPSTSANF
>TRBV3-1|TRBJ2-3
CASSPSLGLAGGLDTQYF
>TRBV4-1|TRBJ2-7
CASSQLAGMSSYEQYF
>TRBV2|TRBJ1-1
CASSDLIGGMNTEAFF
>TRBV6-1|TRBJ1-2
CASSEAQGDGYTF
>TRBV11-2|TRBJ1-4
CASRDEATVNEKLFF
>TRBV27|TRBJ1-6
CASSLPSSPLHF
>TRBV7-9|TRBJ2-7
CASSLSYEQYF
>TRBV20-1|TRBJ2-7
CSARELTVGAYEQYF
>TRBV11-2|TRBJ2-3
CASSFTSGGSHRDTQYF
>TRBV28|TRBJ2-2
CASSLVRGSTGELFF
>TRBV25-1|TRBJ1-1
CASSESTGEAFF
>TRBV24-1|TRBJ2-2
CATSTGTANTGELFF
>TRBV4-1|TRBJ1-1
CASSEDRTNLFGEAFF
>TRBV18|TRBJ2-3
CASSPGRTRVTDTQYF
>TRBV29-1|TRBJ2-3
CSVEDRGVNIDTQYF
>TRBV28|TRBJ2-3
CASSPNYRWDSTDTQYF
>TRBV7-8|TRBJ2-1
CASSLLAGINEQFF
>TRBV27|TRBJ2-2
CASSFWSFANTGELFF
>TRBV7-2|TRBJ2-7
CASSLEPKLSTLSGQYF
>TRBV15|TRBJ1-5
CATKAGGAYSNQPQHF
>TRBV11-2|TRBJ1-4
CASSLAPLIYLPEKLFF
>TRBV6-5|TRBJ2-1
CASSYSGVDEQFF
>TRBV12-3/TRBV12-4|TRBJ2-3
CASSLLGGVPTDTQYF
>TRBV24-1|TRBJ2-7
CATSDGGSEEQYF
>TRBV7-2|TRBJ2-3
CASSYGGTDTQYF
>TRBV7-6|TRBJ2-7
CASSLAIGARPYEQYF
>TRBV3-1|TRBJ2-2
CASSQDLAGATGELFF
>TRBV20-1|TRBJ2-1
CSARDSHGGNEQFF
>TRBV3-1|TRBJ2-3
CASSQVGLAGATDTQYF
>TRBV28|TRBJ1-1
CASSLLTHRTEAFF
>TRBV20-1|TRBJ1-1
CSARDIRQGGAEAFF
>TRBV6-1|TRBJ2-7
CASSEANWQGSHEQYF
>TRBV2|TRBJ1-2
CASSGGRVPVNGYTF
>TRBV11-2|TRBJ2-4
CASSLGELGAKNIQYF
>TRBV19|TRBJ1-2
CASSSSVVYGYTF
>TRBV7-9|TRBJ2-2
CASRSGTGVENTGELFF
>TRBV3-1|TRBJ1-6
CASSQDPIPRTGYNSPLHF
>TRBV12-3/TRBV12-4|TRBJ2-1
CASSRVLAGYNEQFF
>TRBV12-3/TRBV12-4|TRBJ1-5
CASRPLTRGSNQPQHF
>TRBV19|TRBJ1-1
CASSLDGDDTEAFF
>TRBV6-6|TRBJ2-1
CASSYRDNEQFF
>TRBV27|TRBJ1-1
CASSPRVFSMNTEAFF
>TRBV9|TRBJ2-5
CASSQTSKKETQYF
>TRBV7-9|TRBJ2-6
CASSLGGLGANVLTF
>TRBV5-1|TRBJ2-6
CASSDGSGANVLTF